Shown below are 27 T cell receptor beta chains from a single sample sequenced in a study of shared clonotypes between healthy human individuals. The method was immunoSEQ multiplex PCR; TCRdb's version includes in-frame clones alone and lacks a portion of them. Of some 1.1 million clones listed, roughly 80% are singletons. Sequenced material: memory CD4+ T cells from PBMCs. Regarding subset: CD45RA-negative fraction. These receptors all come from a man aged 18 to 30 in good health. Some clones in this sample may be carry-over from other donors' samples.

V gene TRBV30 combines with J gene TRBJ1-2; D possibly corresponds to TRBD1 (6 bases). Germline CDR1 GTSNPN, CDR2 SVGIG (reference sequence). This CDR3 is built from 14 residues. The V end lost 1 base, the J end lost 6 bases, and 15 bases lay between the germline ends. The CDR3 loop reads CAWSETGTYDGYTF. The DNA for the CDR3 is TGTGCCTGGAGTGAGACAGGAACTTATGATGGCTACACCTTC.

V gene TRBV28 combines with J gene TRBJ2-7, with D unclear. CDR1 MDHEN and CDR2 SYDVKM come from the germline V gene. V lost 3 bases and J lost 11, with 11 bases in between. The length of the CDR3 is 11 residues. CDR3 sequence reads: CASSFATTKYF. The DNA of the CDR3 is TGTGCCAGCAGTTTCGCAACAACCAAGTACTTC. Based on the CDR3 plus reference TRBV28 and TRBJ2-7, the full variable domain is DVKVTQSSRYLVKRTGEKVFLECVQDMDHENMFWYRQDPGLGLRLIYFSYDVKMKEKGDIPEGYSVSREKKERFSLILESASTNQTSMYLCASSFATTKYFGPGTRLTVT.

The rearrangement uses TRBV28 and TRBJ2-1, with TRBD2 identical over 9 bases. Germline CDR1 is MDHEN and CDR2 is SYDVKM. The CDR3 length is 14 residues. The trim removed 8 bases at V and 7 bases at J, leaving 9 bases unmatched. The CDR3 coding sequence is TGTGCCAGCGGAGGTAGCGGGAGTTTAAATGAGCAGTTCTTC. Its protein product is CASGGSGSLNEQFF.

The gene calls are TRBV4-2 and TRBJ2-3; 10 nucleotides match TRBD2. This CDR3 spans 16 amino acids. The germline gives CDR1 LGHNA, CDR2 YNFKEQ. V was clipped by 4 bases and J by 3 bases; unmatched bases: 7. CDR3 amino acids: CASSLMSSGRTDTQYF. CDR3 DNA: TGTGCCAGCAGCCTAATGAGTAGCGGGAGGACAGATACGCAGTATTTT.

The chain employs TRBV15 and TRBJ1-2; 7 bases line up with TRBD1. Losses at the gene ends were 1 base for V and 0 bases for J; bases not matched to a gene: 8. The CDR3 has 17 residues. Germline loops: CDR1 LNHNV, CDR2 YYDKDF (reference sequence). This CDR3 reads CATSRAGQRPSNYGYTF. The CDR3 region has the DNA TGTGCCACCAGCAGAGCGGGACAGAGACCCTCTAACTATGGCTACACCTTC.

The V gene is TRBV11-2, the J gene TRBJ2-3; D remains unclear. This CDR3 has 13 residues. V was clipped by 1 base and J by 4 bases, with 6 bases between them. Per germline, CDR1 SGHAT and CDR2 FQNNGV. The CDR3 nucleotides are TGTGCCAGCAGCTTAGTTGCAGCAGATACGCAGTATTTT. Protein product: CASSLVAADTQYF.

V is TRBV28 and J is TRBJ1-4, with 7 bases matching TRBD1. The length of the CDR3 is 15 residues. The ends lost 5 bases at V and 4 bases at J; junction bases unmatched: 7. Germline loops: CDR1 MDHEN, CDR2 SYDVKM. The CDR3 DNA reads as TGTGCCAGCAGTCCGGATACAGGGGTTAATGAAAAACTGTTTTTT. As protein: CASSPDTGVNEKLFF. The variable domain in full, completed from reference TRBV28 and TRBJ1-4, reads DVKVTQSSRYLVKRTGEKVFLECVQDMDHENMFWYRQDPGLGLRLIYFSYDVKMKEKGDIPEGYSVSREKKERFSLILESASTNQTSMYLCASSPDTGVNEKLFFGSGTQLSVL.

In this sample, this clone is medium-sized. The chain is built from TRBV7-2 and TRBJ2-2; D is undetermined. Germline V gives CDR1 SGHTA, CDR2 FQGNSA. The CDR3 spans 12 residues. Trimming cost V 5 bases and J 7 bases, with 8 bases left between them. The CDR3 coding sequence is TGTGCCAGCAGCCCCCGTAGCGGGGAGCTGTTTTTT. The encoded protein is CASSPRSGELFF.

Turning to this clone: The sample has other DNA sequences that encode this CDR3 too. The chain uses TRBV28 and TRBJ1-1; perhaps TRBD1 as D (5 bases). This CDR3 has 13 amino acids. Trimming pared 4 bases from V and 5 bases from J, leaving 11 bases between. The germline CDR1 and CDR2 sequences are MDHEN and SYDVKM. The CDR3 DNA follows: TGTGCCAGCAGTTCTCAGGGCCGAACTGAAGCTTTCTTT. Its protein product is CASSSQGRTEAFF.

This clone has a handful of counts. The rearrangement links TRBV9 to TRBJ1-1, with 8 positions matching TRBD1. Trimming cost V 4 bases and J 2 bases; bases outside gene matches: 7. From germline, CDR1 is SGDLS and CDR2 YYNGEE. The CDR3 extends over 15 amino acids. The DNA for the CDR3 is TGTGCCAGCAGCCCCGGGACAGGTATTAACACTGAAGCTTTCTTT. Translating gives CASSPGTGINTEAFF.

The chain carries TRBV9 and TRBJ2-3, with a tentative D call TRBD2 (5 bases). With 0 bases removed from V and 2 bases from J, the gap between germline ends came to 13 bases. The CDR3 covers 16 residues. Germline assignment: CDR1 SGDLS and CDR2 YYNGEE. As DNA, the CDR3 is TGTGCCAGCAGCGTAGGAACTAGACCATACACAGATACGCAGTATTTT. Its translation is CASSVGTRPYTDTQYF.

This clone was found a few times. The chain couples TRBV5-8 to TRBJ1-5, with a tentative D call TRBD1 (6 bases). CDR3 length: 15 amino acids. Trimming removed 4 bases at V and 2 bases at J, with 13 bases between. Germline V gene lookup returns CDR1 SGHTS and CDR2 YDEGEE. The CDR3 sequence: CASSHKAGGNQPQHF. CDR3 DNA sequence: TGTGCCAGCAGCCACAAGGCAGGGGGCAATCAGCCCCAGCATTTT.

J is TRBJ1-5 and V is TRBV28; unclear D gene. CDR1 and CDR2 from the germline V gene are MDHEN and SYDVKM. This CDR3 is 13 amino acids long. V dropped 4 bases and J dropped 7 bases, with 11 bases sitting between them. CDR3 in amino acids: CASSSQPVQPQHF. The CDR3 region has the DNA TGTGCCAGCAGTTCACAACCAGTACAGCCCCAGCATTTT.

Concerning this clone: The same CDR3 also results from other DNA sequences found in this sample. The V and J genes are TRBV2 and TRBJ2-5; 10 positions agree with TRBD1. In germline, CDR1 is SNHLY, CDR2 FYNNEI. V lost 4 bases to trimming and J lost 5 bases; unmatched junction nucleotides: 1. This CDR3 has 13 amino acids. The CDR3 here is CASSGGQGETQYF. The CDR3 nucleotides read TGTGCCAGCAGTGGGGGACAGGGGGAGACCCAGTACTTC.

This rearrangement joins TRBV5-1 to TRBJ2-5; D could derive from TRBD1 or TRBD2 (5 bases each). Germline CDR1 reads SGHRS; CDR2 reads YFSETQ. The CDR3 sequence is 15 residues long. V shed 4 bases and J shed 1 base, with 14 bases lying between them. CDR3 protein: CASSGTTAPQETQYF. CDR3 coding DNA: TGCGCCAGCAGCGGGACGACAGCCCCCCAAGAGACCCAGTACTTC.

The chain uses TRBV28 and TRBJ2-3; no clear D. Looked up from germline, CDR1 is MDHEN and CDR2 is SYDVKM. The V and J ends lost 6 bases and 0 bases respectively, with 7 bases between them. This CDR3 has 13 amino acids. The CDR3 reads CASSMKSTDTQYF. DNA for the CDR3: TGTGCCAGCAGCATGAAGAGCACAGATACGCAGTATTTT.

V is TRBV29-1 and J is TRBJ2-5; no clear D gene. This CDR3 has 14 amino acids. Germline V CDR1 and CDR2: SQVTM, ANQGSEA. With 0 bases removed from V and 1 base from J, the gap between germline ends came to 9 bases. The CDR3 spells CSVEEETIQETQYF. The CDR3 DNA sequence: TGCAGCGTTGAAGAAGAGACAATCCAAGAGACCCAGTACTTC.

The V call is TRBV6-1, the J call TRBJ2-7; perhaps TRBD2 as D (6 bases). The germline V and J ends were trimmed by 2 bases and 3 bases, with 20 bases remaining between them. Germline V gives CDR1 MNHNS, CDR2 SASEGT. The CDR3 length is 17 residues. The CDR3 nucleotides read TGTGCCAGCAGTGAAAGAGAGAAGGTGGGGGGTCACTACGAGCAGTACTTC. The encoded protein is CASSEREKVGGHYEQYF.

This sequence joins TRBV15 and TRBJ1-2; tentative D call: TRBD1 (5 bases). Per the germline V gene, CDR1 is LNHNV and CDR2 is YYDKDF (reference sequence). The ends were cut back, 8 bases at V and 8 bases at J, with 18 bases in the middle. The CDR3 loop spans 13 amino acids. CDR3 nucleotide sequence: TGTGCCACCGCTCGGGGAGCGCGGGACGGCTACACCTTC. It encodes CATARGARDGYTF.

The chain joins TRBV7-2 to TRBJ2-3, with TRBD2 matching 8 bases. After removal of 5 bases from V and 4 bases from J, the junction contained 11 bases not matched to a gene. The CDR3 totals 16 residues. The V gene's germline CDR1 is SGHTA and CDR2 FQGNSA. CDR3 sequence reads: CASSAPGLGSPDTQYF. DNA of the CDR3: TGTGCCAGCAGCGCCCCGGGACTAGGGTCCCCAGATACGCAGTATTTT.

The CDR3 DNA sequence: TGTGCCAGCAGCATGAGGAGCCGTGAGCAGTTCTTC. It yields the protein CASSMRSREQFF. This chain connects TRBV9 to TRBJ2-1; unclear D gene. This CDR3 spans 12 amino acids. Germline V gives CDR1 SGDLS, CDR2 YYNGEE. Trimming removed 4 bases from V and 9 bases from J, with 11 bases in between. Combining the CDR3 with reference TRBV9 and TRBJ2-1 gives the whole variable domain DSGVTQTPKHLITATGQRVTLRCSPRSGDLSVYWYQQSLDQGLQFLIQYYNGEERAKGNILERFSAQQFPDLHSELNLSSLELGDSALYFCASSMRSREQFFGPGTRLTVL.

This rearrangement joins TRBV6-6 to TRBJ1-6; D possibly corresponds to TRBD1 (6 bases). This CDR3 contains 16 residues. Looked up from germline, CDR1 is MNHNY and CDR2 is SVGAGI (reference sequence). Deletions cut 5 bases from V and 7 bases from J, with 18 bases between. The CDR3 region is CASSPREGGRNSPLHF. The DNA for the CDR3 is TGTGCCAGCAGTCCTCGGGAAGGGGGGCGGAATTCACCCCTCCACTTT.

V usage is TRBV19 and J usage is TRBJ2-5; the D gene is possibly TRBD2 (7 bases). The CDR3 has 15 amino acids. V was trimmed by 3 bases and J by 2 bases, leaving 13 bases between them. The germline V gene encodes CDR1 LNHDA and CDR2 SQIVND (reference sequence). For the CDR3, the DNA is TGTGCCAGTAGTATCATCAGGGGAGGGCAAGAGACCCAGTACTTC. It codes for CASSIIRGGQETQYF.

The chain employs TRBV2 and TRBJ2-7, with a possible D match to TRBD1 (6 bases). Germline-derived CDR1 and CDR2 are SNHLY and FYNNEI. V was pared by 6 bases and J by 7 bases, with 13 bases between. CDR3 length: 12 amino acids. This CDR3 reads CASSYNRAEQYF. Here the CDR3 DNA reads TGTGCCAGCAGCTACAACAGGGCTGAGCAGTACTTC.

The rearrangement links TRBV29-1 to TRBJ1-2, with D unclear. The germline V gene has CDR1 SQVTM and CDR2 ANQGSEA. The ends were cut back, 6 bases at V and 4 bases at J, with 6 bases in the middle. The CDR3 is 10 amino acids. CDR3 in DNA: TGCAGCGTATTTTTCTATGGCTACACCTTC. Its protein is CSVFFYGYTF.

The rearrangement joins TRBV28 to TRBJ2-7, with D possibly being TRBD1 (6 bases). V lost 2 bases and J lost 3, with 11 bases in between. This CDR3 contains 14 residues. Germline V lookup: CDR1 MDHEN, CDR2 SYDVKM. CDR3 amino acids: CASSLVGQNYEQYF. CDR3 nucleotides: TGTGCCAGCAGTTTAGTCGGACAGAACTACGAGCAGTACTTC.

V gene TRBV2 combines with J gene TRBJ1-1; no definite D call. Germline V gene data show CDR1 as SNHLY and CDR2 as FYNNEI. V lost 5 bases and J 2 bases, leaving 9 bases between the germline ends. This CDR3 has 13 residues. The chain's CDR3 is CASSTFVNTEAFF. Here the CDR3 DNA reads TGTGCCAGCAGTACCTTCGTAAACACTGAAGCTTTCTTT.